The 13 T cell receptor beta chains below come from one sample, sequenced in a study of vaccination effects on CD4 cells after COVID-19. CD4+ T cells were isolated after 10 days of culture. Participants completed two doses of the BNT162b2 or mRNA-1273 vaccine. No antigen has been identified for these receptors. The repertoire was sequenced with immunoSEQ multiplex PCR; TCRdb's copy has only in-frame clones and lacks some. Here the sample spans more than 55,000 clones, about 81% being singletons. The sample consisted of CD4+ T cells from PBMCs cultured without peptide, taken after COVID-19 vaccination. The receptor source for this set is a human donor who received a COVID-19 vaccine.

This chain uses TRBV12-3 or TRBV12-4 with TRBJ1-5; D perhaps matches TRBD1 (5 bases). V was cut by 1 base and J by 9 bases, with 7 bases left in between. The CDR3 contains 12 residues. CDR3 in DNA: TGTGCCAGCAGTTTAGGGGGGGGGCCCCAGCATTTT. It codes for CASSLGGGPQHF.

The chain uses TRBV13 and TRBJ1-3; no definite D call. This CDR3 contains 14 residues. From germline, CDR1 is PRHDT and CDR2 FYEKMQ (reference sequence). Trimming removed 3 bases from V and 5 bases from J, with 11 bases in between. The CDR3 protein is CASSFWAERNTIYF. CDR3 nucleotide sequence: TGTGCCAGCAGCTTCTGGGCGGAACGAAACACCATATATTTT.

The chain is built from TRBV3-1 (or the pseudogene TRBV3-2) and TRBJ2-7; 12 bases match TRBD2. The CDR3 spans 15 residues. Germline V CDR1 and CDR2: LGHDT, YNNKEL (reference sequence). V shed 3 bases and J 6 bases; nucleotides not matched to a gene: 6. The CDR3 protein is CASSHLAGGPGEQYF. CDR3 in DNA: TGTGCCAGCAGCCACCTAGCGGGGGGGCCGGGCGAGCAGTACTTC.

The count of this clone is one. The chain uses TRBV12-3 or TRBV12-4 and TRBJ2-2; D is unclear. CDR3 length equals 12 residues. V shed 3 bases and J shed 7 bases, with 6 bases lying between them. The CDR3 DNA sequence: TGTGCCAGCAGTTTTGAGTTCGGGGAGCTGTTTTTT. Amino acids: CASSFEFGELFF.

The V and J genes are TRBV29-1 and TRBJ2-2, with a possible D match to TRBD1 (5 bases). This CDR3 contains 11 residues. CDR1 is SQVTM, CDR2 ANQGSEA, per germline. Trimming stripped 3 bases from V and 8 bases from J, with 7 bases between. The CDR3 is CSVDKGGELFF. CDR3 in DNA: TGCAGCGTTGATAAGGGGGGGGAGCTGTTTTTT.

This sequence joins TRBV5-1 and TRBJ2-3, with 10 positions matching TRBD2. The trim removed 4 bases at V and 7 bases at J, leaving 12 bases unmatched. CDR1 and CDR2 (germline): SGHRS, YFSETQ. This CDR3 comprises 16 residues. CDR3: CASSLEAGGPRNTQYF. The CDR3 nucleotides read TGCGCCAGCAGCCTAGAAGCGGGAGGGCCAAGAAATACGCAGTATTTT. Full variable domain (outside the CDR3, taken from reference TRBV5-1 and TRBJ2-3): KAGVTQTPRYLIKTRGQQVTLSCSPISGHRSVSWYQQTPGQGLQFLFEYFSETQRNKGNFPGRFSGRQFSNSRSEMNVSTLELGDSALYLCASSLEAGGPRNTQYFGPGTRLTVL.

The chain employs TRBV5-6 and TRBJ2-7; D possibly corresponds to TRBD1 (6 bases). V gave up 0 bases and J gave up 11 bases, with 21 bases separating them. The germline CDR1 and CDR2 sequences are SGHDT and YYEEEE. The CDR3 extends over 15 amino acids. CDR3: CASSLGRNRARVEYF. DNA for the CDR3: TGTGCCAGCAGCTTGGGGAGGAACAGGGCACGGGTGGAGTACTTC.

This rearrangement joins TRBV7-9 to TRBJ2-5, with D possibly being TRBD1 or TRBD2 (6 bases each). This CDR3 comprises 15 residues. Germline V gene lookup returns CDR1 SEHNR and CDR2 FQNEAQ (reference sequence). V dropped 2 bases and J dropped 3 bases, with 13 bases sitting between them. This CDR3 reads CASSLRGQGKETQYF. CDR3 DNA sequence: TGTGCCAGCAGCTTACGGGGGCAGGGAAAAGAGACCCAGTACTTC.

V usage is TRBV6-1 and J usage is TRBJ2-3; 10 bases align to TRBD1. This CDR3 comprises 14 residues. V shed 3 bases and J 4 bases; nucleotides not matched to a gene: 1. Germline CDR1 is MNHNS and CDR2 is SASEGT. Written as DNA, the CDR3 is TGTGCCAGCAGTGAGACAGGGGGCCCAGATACGCAGTATTTT. As protein: CASSETGGPDTQYF.

The count of this clone is one. This rearrangement joins TRBV7-2 to TRBJ2-7; D might be TRBD2 (5 bases). The CDR3 runs 14 residues. From germline, CDR1 is SGHTA and CDR2 FQGNSA. V lost 2 bases and J 2 bases, leaving 10 bases between the germline ends. The CDR3 nucleotides are TGTGCCAGCAGCTTATACCGGGGAGCCTACGAGCAGTACTTC. Residues: CASSLYRGAYEQYF.

This clone has just a few counts. V gene TRBV30 combines with J gene TRBJ1-1, with D possibly TRBD1 on 6 matching bases. Germline V gene data show CDR1 as GTSNPN and CDR2 as SVGIG (reference sequence). With 0 bases removed from V and 6 bases from J, the gap between germline ends came to 17 bases. The CDR3 has 15 amino acids. Here the CDR3 DNA reads TGTGCCTGGAGTGTACTAGGGGGGAACATCGCTGAAGCTTTCTTT. It translates to CAWSVLGGNIAEAFF.

This chain links TRBV2 with TRBJ2-5; the D gene is possibly TRBD1 (6 bases). In germline, CDR1 is SNHLY, CDR2 FYNNEI. The CDR3 runs to 14 residues. Trimming shortened V by 5 bases and J by 4 bases, and 14 bases separated the two germline ends. This CDR3 reads CASSTQGVGETQYF. The CDR3 DNA is TGTGCCAGCAGTACACAGGGTGTGGGAGAGACCCAGTACTTC.

This clone was counted only a few times. The V gene is TRBV6-9, the J gene TRBJ1-1; TRBD1 is a possible D gene (5 bases). The CDR3 runs 15 residues. Trimming shortened V by 8 bases and J by 5 bases, and 21 bases separated the two germline ends. CDR1 is MNHGY, CDR2 SVAAGI, per germline. CDR3 nucleotide sequence: TGTGCCAGCCCCCTACAGGAAGCTTGTAGGACTGAAGCTTTCTTT. Its protein product is CASPLQEACRTEAFF.